Listed here are 5 T cell receptor beta chains from one sample, sequenced in a study of cytomegalovirus exposure and HLA in healthy donors. In the PCR, 60 Vbeta and 13 Jbeta primers were used. Data came from immunoSEQ multiplex PCR; TCRdb stores just in-frame clones and leaves some out. Its listing shows approximately 110,000 clones. Sequencing was done on a sample of PBMCs. These receptors originate from a man aged 40-50 years in good health and CMV-seropositive.

This chain joins TRBV28 and TRBJ2-7; 11 bases fit TRBD2. This CDR3 contains 16 residues. J was trimmed by 5 bases and V by 6 bases; bases with no gene match: 12. Germline V lookup: CDR1 MDHEN, CDR2 SYDVKM. This CDR3 reads CASSFRPGTSGDEQYF. CDR3 in DNA: TGTGCCAGCAGCTTTCGTCCCGGGACTAGCGGAGACGAGCAGTACTTC.

This chain links TRBV7-8 with TRBJ1-2; possible D gene TRBD1, 5 bases. Trimming took off 1 base at V and 8 bases at J, with 20 bases between the two ends. The CDR3 spans 16 residues. Looked up from germline, CDR1 is SGHVS and CDR2 is FQNEAQ. The CDR3 protein is CASSLVTGTKIGGYTF. CDR3 in DNA: TGTGCCAGCAGCTTAGTTACTGGGACTAAGATTGGGGGCTACACCTTC.

The genes are TRBV27 and TRBJ2-7; TRBD2 matches at 7 bases. The CDR3 totals 18 residues. V was clipped by 4 bases and J by 3 bases; unmatched bases: 18. The germline CDR1 and CDR2 sequences are MNHEY and SMNVEV (reference sequence). CDR3 sequence reads: CASSSPRGGRMSDYEQYF. The CDR3 coding sequence is TGTGCCAGCAGTTCCCCCCGCGGGGGTAGGATGTCGGACTACGAGCAGTACTTC.

The V call is TRBV6-1, the J call TRBJ2-1; D is possibly TRBD1 (6 bases). There are 13 residues in the CDR3. The germline gives CDR1 MNHNS, CDR2 SASEGT. V was shortened by 7 bases and J by 4 bases, with 11 bases between the two germline ends. CDR3 sequence (DNA): TGTGCCAGCAAAGGACAGATTTACAATGAGCAGTTCTTC. This sequence encodes CASKGQIYNEQFF.

The rearrangement joins TRBV6-5 to TRBJ2-3; D is perhaps TRBD1 (5 bases). Trimming stripped 2 bases from V and 0 bases from J, with 6 bases between. This CDR3 is built from 14 residues. CDR1 and CDR2 from the germline V gene are MNHEY and SVGAGI. The CDR3 here is CASSYRQSTDTQYF. CDR3 in DNA: TGTGCCAGCAGTTACCGACAGAGCACAGATACGCAGTATTTT.